This T cell receptor (beta chain) was sequenced in a study of CD4 T cells in relation to SARS-CoV-2 and coronaviruses. Before the COVID-19 pandemic, during about 2011-2019, CD4+ T cells were taken from unexposed donors. Isolation of CD4+ T cells took place after less than 13 days in culture. Testing used SARS-CoV-2 S/N and four cold-coronavirus spikes on unexposed-donor CD4+ T cells, cells permitting. The table lists this clone with a few counts. Its antigen is unknown. The CDR3 runs to 15 residues. Germline V gene data show CDR1 as SGDLS and CDR2 as YYNGEE. The trim removed 0 bases at V and 0 bases at J, leaving 2 bases unmatched. Clones were sequenced by immunoSEQ multiplex PCR, and TCRdb holds only the in-frame ones, with some missing. The sample has about 23,000 clones, about three quarters seen once; the top ten hold roughly 15%. Findings and limits, study-wide: Crossreactivity was assessed only for spike protein, not other viral proteins.

This chain joins TRBV9 and TRBJ2-7; 8 bases line up with TRBD1. The receptor comes from a human donor in good health. Sequenced input: CD4+ T cells from PBMCs, cultured in vitro. The CDR3 nucleotides are TGTGCCAGCAGCGTAGGGACAGGGAGCTCCTACGAGCAGTACTTC. As protein: CASSVGTGSSYEQYF. The variable domain in full, completed from reference TRBV9 and TRBJ2-7, reads DSGVTQTPKHLITATGQRVTLRCSPRSGDLSVYWYQQSLDQGLQFLIQYYNGEERAKGNILERFSAQQFPDLHSELNLSSLELGDSALYFCASSVGTGSSYEQYFGPGTRLTVT.